Sequencing of this TCR beta chain was carried out in a study of T-cell reconstitution after alpha-beta-depleted transplantation in children. Study results and caveats: At one year after transplant, newly produced T cells mostly accounted for T-cell counts and diversity. At around two months after transplant, the alpha-beta T cells were reportedly derived from several hundred expanded clones that came from non-depleted graft cells.

The CDR3 is 16 residues long. The germline CDR1 and CDR2 sequences are SNHLY and FYNNEI. Library preparation (for TCRbeta) was performed with unique molecular identifiers. TCRdb passed the PCR reads through MiXCR, listing each CDR3 protein once. The repertoire holds a few hundred thousand distinct CDR3 sequences, roughly a quarter seen once, with 4% to 5.5% in the top ten. This clonotype was seen once. What it binds is not known. A much larger clone differs by one base, so this may be a read error. The sequence was obtained from a female patient aged 2-15 years who had a stem cell transplant for congenital amegakaryocytic thrombocytopenia, so the T cells may come from the graft donor. This chain links TRBV2 with TRBJ1-5, with D unresolved. The source was PBMCs, mostly from graft donor cells, collected 360 days after TCRalphabeta/CD19-depleted stem cell transplant. The CDR3 DNA reads TGTTCCAGCAGTAAAGAGCCCACAGCGTATGAGCAGCCCCAGCATTTT. It yields the protein CSSSKEPTAYEQPQHF.